This T cell receptor beta chain was recovered during a study of cytomegalovirus exposure and HLA in healthy donors. This CDR3 has 13 residues. V dropped 5 bases and J dropped 4 bases, with 11 bases sitting between them. In germline, CDR1 is SEHNR, CDR2 FQNEAQ (reference sequence). Points on this clone: Its antigen is not known.

General observations from the study: Most of the TCR beta V segments (in an earlier analysis) were productive either about 87% or about 30% of the time.

The PCR used 60 Vbeta and 13 Jbeta primers. TCRdb's copy holds only in-frame clones and misses some; the assay was immunoSEQ multiplex PCR. The table lists about 200,000 clones, 80% to 90% of them singletons. The sample taken for sequencing was PBMCs. The sequence was obtained from a woman in her thirties in good health and CMV-seronegative. The chain recombines TRBV7-9 with TRBJ1-1; a weak D match, TRBD1 (6 bases). The CDR3 DNA is TGTGCCAGCAGCCACAGGGAAGGCACTGAAGCTTTCTTT. Residues: CASSHREGTEAFF.